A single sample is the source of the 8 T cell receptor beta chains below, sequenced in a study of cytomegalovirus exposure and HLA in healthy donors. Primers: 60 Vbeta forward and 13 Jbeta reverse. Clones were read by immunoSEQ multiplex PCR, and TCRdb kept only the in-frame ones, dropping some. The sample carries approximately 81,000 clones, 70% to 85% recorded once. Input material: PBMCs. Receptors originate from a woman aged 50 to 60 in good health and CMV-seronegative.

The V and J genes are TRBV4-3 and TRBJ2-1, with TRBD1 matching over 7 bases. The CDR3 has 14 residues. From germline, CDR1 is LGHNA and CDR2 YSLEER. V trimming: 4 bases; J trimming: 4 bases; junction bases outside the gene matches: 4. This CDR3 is CASSLDRAYNEQFF. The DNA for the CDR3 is TGCGCCAGCAGCCTCGACAGGGCATACAATGAGCAGTTCTTC.

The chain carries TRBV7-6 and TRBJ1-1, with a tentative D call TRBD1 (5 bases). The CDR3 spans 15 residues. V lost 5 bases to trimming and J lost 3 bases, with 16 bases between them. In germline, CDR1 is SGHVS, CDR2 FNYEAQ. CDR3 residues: CASSPWGGGDTEAFF. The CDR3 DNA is TGTGCCAGCAGCCCATGGGGCGGGGGGGACACTGAAGCTTTCTTT.

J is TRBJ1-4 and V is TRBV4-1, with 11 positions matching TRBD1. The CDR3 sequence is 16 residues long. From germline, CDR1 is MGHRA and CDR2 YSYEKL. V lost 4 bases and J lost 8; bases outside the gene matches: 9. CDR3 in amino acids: CASSRQGQGGSEKLFF. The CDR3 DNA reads TGCGCCAGCAGCCGCCAGGGACAGGGGGGGAGCGAAAAACTGTTTTTT.

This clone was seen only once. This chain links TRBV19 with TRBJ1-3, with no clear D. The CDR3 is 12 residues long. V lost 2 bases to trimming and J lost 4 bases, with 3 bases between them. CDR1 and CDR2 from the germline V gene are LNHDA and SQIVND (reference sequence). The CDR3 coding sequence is TGTGCCAGTAGTATACCGGGAAACACCATATATTTT. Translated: CASSIPGNTIYF. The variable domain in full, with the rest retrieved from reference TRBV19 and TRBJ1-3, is DGGITQSPKYLFRKEGQNVTLSCEQNLNHDAMYWYRQDPGQGLRLIYYSQIVNDFQKGDIAEGYSVSREKKESFPLTVTSAQKNPTAFYLCASSIPGNTIYFGEGSWLTVV.

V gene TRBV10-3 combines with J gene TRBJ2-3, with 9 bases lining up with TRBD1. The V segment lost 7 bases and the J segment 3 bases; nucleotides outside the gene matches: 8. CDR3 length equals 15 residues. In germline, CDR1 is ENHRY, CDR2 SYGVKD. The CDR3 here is CAIKPGQGVTDTQYF. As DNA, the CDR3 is TGTGCCATCAAACCGGGACAGGGAGTAACAGATACGCAGTATTTT.

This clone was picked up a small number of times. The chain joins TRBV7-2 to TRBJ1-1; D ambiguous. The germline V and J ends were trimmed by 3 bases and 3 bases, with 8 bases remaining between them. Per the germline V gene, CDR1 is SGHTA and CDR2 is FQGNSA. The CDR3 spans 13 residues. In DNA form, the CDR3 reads TGTGCCAGCAGCTTGGAGATGGACACTGAAGCTTTCTTT. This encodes CASSLEMDTEAFF.

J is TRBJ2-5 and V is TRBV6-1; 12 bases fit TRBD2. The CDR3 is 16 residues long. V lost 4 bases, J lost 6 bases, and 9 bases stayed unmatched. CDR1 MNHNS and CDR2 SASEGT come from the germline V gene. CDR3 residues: CASSGWTSGTVKTQYF. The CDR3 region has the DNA TGTGCCAGCAGTGGATGGACTAGCGGGACGGTAAAGACCCAGTACTTC.

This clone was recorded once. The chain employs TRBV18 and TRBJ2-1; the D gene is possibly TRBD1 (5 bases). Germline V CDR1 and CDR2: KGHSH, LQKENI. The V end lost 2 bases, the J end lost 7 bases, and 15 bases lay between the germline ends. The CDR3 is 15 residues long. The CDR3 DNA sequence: TGTGCCAGCTCACCAAAGGGGTCTAGTTTAAATGAGCAGTTCTTC. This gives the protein CASSPKGSSLNEQFF.